Only a few counts were recorded for the clone carrying this T cell receptor beta chain. The target antigen is unknown. Germline V lookup: CDR1 SGHAT, CDR2 FQDESV (reference sequence). CDR3 length: 11 amino acids. V was shortened by 2 bases and J by 6 bases, with 5 bases between the two germline ends. Autoimmune disease history or systemic immunosuppression barred patients. This specimen comes from a study of OX40 agonist ivuxolimab in advanced cancers. The overall study: Participants averaged about 66 years of age (range about 23 to 80) and were 75% to 90% male. Past anti-PD-1, anti-PD-L1 or anti-CTLA-4 therapy was accepted, and approximately 37% had received some. Study-wide results and limits: On average, CD8+ T cells had more expanded clones than CD4+.

Only in-frame clones appear in the TCRdb table, and some are missing; sequencing was by immunoSEQ multiplex PCR. Among 40,000 to 60,000 clones listed, roughly 88% were seen once. The V gene is TRBV11-1, the J gene TRBJ2-7; a weak D match, TRBD1 (5 bases). The source was CD4+ or CD8+ T cells sorted from blood, collected in a trial of the OX40 agonist ivuxolimab. This clonotype was obtained from an adult with an advanced solid tumor such as melanoma, head and neck, liver or kidney cancer. The CDR3 sequence is CASSLQGEQYF. The CDR3 DNA sequence: TGTGCCAGCAGCTTACAGGGCGAGCAGTACTTC.